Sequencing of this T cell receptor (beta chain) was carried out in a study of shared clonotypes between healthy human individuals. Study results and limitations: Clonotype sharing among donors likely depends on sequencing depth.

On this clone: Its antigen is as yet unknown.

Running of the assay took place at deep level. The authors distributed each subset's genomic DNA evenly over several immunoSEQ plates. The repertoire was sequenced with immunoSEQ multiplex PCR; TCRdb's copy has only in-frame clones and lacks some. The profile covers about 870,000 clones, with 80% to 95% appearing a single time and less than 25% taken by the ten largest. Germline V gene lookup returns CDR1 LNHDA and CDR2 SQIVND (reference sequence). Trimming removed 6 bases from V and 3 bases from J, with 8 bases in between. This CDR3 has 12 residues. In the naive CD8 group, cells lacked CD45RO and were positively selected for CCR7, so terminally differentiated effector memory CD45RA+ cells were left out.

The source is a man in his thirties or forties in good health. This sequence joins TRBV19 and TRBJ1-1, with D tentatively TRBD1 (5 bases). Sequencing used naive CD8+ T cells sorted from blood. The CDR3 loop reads CASREGYTEAFF. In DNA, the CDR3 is TGTGCCAGTAGAGAGGGGTACACTGAAGCTTTCTTT.